These 5 T cell receptor beta chains were all obtained from the same sample, sequenced in a study of control samples from healthy donors and cancer patients. Profiled with immunoSEQ multiplex PCR; TCRdb holds only in-frame clones, not every one. The sample lists approximately 76,000 clones; roughly 84% were seen once. The sample taken for sequencing was PBMCs. The receptors here all came from a man in his sixties with head and neck cancer.

The chain combines TRBV27 with TRBJ1-5; unclear D gene. Between the trimmed V and J ends, which lost 6 bases and 6 bases, there was a span of 15 bases. The CDR3 runs to 14 residues. Germline V gene data show CDR1 as MNHEY and CDR2 as SMNVEV (reference sequence). CDR3: CASSPHGVGQPQHF. In nucleotides, the CDR3 is TGTGCCAGCAGCCCCCACGGCGTCGGTCAGCCCCAGCATTTT.

The J gene is TRBJ1-6, the V gene TRBV19, with D possibly TRBD1 on 5 matching bases. Germline CDR1 reads LNHDA; CDR2 reads SQIVND (reference sequence). The V gene lost 2 bases and the J gene lost 5 bases, with 16 bases spanning the gap. This CDR3 comprises 17 residues. The CDR3 sequence is CASSITVWTTDNSPLHF. The CDR3 DNA is TGTGCCAGTAGTATAACCGTATGGACAACCGATAATTCACCCCTCCACTTT.

The chain is built from TRBV5-1 and TRBJ2-3, with a possible D match to TRBD2 (5 bases). This CDR3 contains 12 residues. With 0 bases removed from V and 10 bases from J, the gap between germline ends came to 9 bases. Germline V gives CDR1 SGHRS, CDR2 YFSETQ. The CDR3 bases are TGCGCCAGCAGCTTGGTAAGGGAGCCGCAGTATTTT. This encodes CASSLVREPQYF.

The chain couples TRBV24-1 to TRBJ1-1; D possibly corresponds to TRBD1 (5 bases). Between the trimmed V and J ends, which lost 8 bases and 4 bases, there was a span of 16 bases. The CDR3 spans 14 residues. The germline CDR1 and CDR2 sequences are KGHDR and SFDVKD. CDR3 protein: CATTHGAESTEAFF. The CDR3 DNA reads as TGTGCCACCACCCATGGGGCTGAGAGCACTGAAGCTTTCTTT.

J is TRBJ1-3 and V is TRBV5-1; the D is unclear. Germline V lookup: CDR1 SGHRS, CDR2 YFSETQ. The CDR3 totals 17 residues. V was clipped by 5 bases and J by 4 bases, with 22 bases between them. The DNA for the CDR3 is TGCGCCAGCAGTGCTTGGATGCAGAGACCGCCGGGAAACACCATATATTTT. This encodes CASSAWMQRPPGNTIYF.